Listed below are T cell receptor beta chains from one sample, sequenced in a study of blood T cell repertoires in COVID-19. TCRdb keeps only in-frame clones here, not all; method: immunoSEQ multiplex PCR. The table shows 40,000 to 65,000 clones, with approximately 82% occurring only once. Material for sequencing was peripheral blood. The source is a human donor in a cohort sampled during active COVID-19. Each CDR3 is given with its conserved first and last residue. Each record gives: clone size, D gene, V gene, J gene, CDR3 protein, CDR3 DNA. A D gene is named only where the DNA matches it firmly. Expanded clones are given a class, and other clones once, few, many or no size at all.

>NA|TRBD2|TRBV10-3|TRBJ2-7
CAISWTSGSYEQYF
TGTGCCATCAGTTGGACTAGCGGCTCCTACGAGCAGTACTTC
>NA|NA|TRBV19|TRBJ1-4
CASSTPGEWHEKLFF
TGTGCCAGTAGTACTCCGGGAGAATGGCATGAAAAACTGTTTTTT
>NA|TRBD2|TRBV3-1/TRBV3-2|TRBJ2-1
CASSPSTSLNEQFF
TGTGCCAGCAGCCCATCGACTAGCCTCAATGAGCAGTTCTTC
>NA|TRBD1|TRBV4-1|TRBJ1-2
CASSQENDRVSGYTF
TGCGCCAGCAGCCAAGAAAACGACAGGGTATCTGGCTACACCTTC
>NA|NA|TRBV7-9|TRBJ1-1
CASSLDRTMAEAFF
TGTGCCAGCAGCTTAGACAGGACGATGGCTGAAGCTTTCTTT
>NA|TRBD1|TRBV7-2|TRBJ2-7
CASSSAGQGGSYEQYF
TGTGCCAGCAGCTCCGCGGGACAGGGTGGCTCCTACGAGCAGTACTTC
>once|TRBD1|TRBV6-6|TRBJ1-2
CASRNGQGVKDGYTF
TGTGCCAGCAGAAACGGACAGGGGGTGAAGGATGGCTACACCTTC
>NA|NA|TRBV29-1|TRBJ1-5
CSVAPGGSNQPQHF
TGCAGCGTCGCCCCCGGGGGTAGCAATCAGCCCCAGCATTTT
>once|NA|TRBV7-2|TRBJ2-7
CASSFRRQGSSYEQYF
TGTGCCAGCAGCTTCAGGAGGCAGGGGAGTTCCTACGAGCAGTACTTC
>NA|NA|TRBV6-6|TRBJ1-1
CASSFQGGGTEAFF
TGTGCCAGCAGTTTCCAGGGCGGTGGCACTGAAGCTTTCTTT
>NA|NA|TRBV18|TRBJ1-4
CASSRGRQGLEKLFF
TGTGCCAGCTCACGGGGGCGGCAGGGGCTTGAAAAACTGTTTTTT
>once|TRBD1|TRBV18|TRBJ1-2
CASSPDRGQGYTF
TGTGCCAGCTCACCGGACAGGGGGCAAGGCTACACCTTC
>NA|TRBD1|TRBV19|TRBJ1-1
CASSDPTGNATEAFF
TGTGCCAGTAGTGACCCGACAGGGAACGCCACTGAAGCTTTCTTT
>NA|NA|TRBV6-5|TRBJ1-5
CASSQGLSQPQHF
TGTGCCAGCAGTCAGGGTTTGAGTCAGCCCCAGCATTTT
>NA|TRBD2|TRBV7-3|TRBJ2-1
CASSTTSGASNEQFF
TGTGCCAGCAGCACCACTAGCGGGGCGTCCAATGAGCAGTTCTTC
>NA|TRBD1|TRBV5-1|TRBJ2-3
CASSLEGQRQYF
TGCGCCAGCAGCTTGGAGGGACAGAGGCAGTATTTT
>once|TRBD2|TRBV5-1|TRBJ2-1
CASSLVLAGGPNNEQFF
TGCGCCAGCAGCTTGGTCCTAGCGGGAGGGCCGAACAATGAGCAGTTCTTC
>NA|NA|TRBV7-2|TRBJ2-5
CASSPGVGQETQYF
TGTGCCAGCAGCCCCGGGGTAGGCCAAGAGACCCAGTACTTC
>once|NA|TRBV12-3/TRBV12-4|TRBJ2-2
CASSFYTGELFF
TGTGCCAGCAGTTTCTACACCGGGGAGCTGTTTTTT
>NA|NA|TRBV7-6|TRBJ2-1
CASSRGAGSYNEQFF
TGTGCCAGCAGCCGGGGGGCGGGCTCCTACAATGAGCAGTTCTTC
>NA|NA|TRBV3-1/TRBV3-2|TRBJ2-5
CASSQDPTANQETQYF
TGTGCCAGCAGCCAAGATCCGACAGCAAATCAAGAGACCCAGTACTTC
>NA|NA|TRBV5-1|TRBJ1-1
CASSLDRNTEAFF
TGCGCCAGCAGCCTGGACAGGAACACTGAAGCTTTCTTT
>once|NA|TRBV7-9|TRBJ1-3
CASSALASGNTIYF
TGTGCCAGCAGCGCCTTAGCCTCTGGAAACACCATATATTTT
>NA|TRBD1|TRBV30|TRBJ2-5
CAWSVGTGPQETQYF
TGTGCCTGGAGTGTAGGGACAGGGCCTCAAGAGACCCAGTACTTC
>once|TRBD2|TRBV7-2|TRBJ2-3
CASSLVPAGGQGTQYF
TGTGCCAGCAGCTTAGTTCCAGCGGGGGGGCAAGGTACGCAGTATTTT
>NA|NA|TRBV11-2|TRBJ2-7
CASSLELAFSYEQYF
TGTGCCAGCAGCTTAGAATTAGCGTTTTCCTACGAGCAGTACTTC
>once|TRBD1|TRBV5-1|TRBJ2-7
CASSLRGQTYEQYF
TGCGCCAGCAGCTTGAGGGGACAGACTTACGAGCAGTACTTC
>NA|TRBD1|TRBV6-5|TRBJ1-1
CASSRQGIGTEAFF
TGTGCCAGCAGTCGACAGGGCATCGGCACTGAAGCTTTCTTT
>NA|TRBD1|TRBV2|TRBJ2-7
CASSLLPGQGSYEQYF
TGTGCCAGCAGCCTACTACCGGGACAGGGATCCTACGAGCAGTACTTC
>NA|NA|TRBV5-4|TRBJ1-1
CASSFARTEAFF
TGTGCCAGCAGCTTCGCCAGGACTGAAGCTTTCTTT
>NA|NA|TRBV7-8|TRBJ2-7
CASSTSTGSYEQYF
TGTGCCAGCAGCACCTCGACGGGCTCCTACGAGCAGTACTTC
>NA|NA|TRBV7-2|TRBJ1-2
CASSLIRGGREDYTF
TGTGCCAGCAGCTTAATACGAGGAGGCAGGGAGGACTACACCTTC
>NA|NA|TRBV3-1/TRBV3-2|TRBJ2-6
CASSQVLRPGANVLTF
TGTGCCAGCAGCCAAGTACTCCGTCCTGGGGCCAACGTCCTGACTTTC
>NA|TRBD2|TRBV9|TRBJ2-3
CASSVGGGNTDTQYF
TGTGCCAGCAGCGTAGGGGGAGGGAACACAGATACGCAGTATTTT
>NA|NA|TRBV12-5|TRBJ1-1
CASGLVGGLNTEAFF
TGTGCTAGTGGTTTGGTAGGGGGACTGAACACTGAAGCTTTCTTT
>NA|NA|TRBV18|TRBJ1-5
CASSPSQSPGQPQHF
TGTGCCAGCTCACCGTCACAGTCCCCAGGGCAGCCCCAGCATTTT
>once|NA|TRBV21-1|TRBJ2-7
CARGAGPQNYEQYF
TGTGCCAGGGGGGCCGGGCCTCAAAACTACGAGCAGTACTTC
>NA|TRBD2|TRBV7-9|TRBJ2-1
CASSPGTSGNNEQFF
TGTGCCAGCAGCCCGGGGACTAGCGGGAACAATGAGCAGTTCTTC
>NA|NA|TRBV6-2/TRBV6-3|TRBJ2-1
CASSYPGANNEQFF
TGTGCCAGCAGTTATCCGGGAGCAAACAATGAGCAGTTCTTC
>NA|TRBD1|TRBV9|TRBJ1-2
CASSVGQGVGYGYTF
TGTGCCAGCAGCGTAGGACAGGGGGTGGGCTATGGCTACACCTTC
>NA|NA|TRBV7-8|TRBJ2-3
CASSLAKAETDTQYF
TGTGCCAGCAGCTTAGCGAAAGCGGAGACTGATACGCAGTATTTT
>once|NA|TRBV10-2|TRBJ2-6
CASSVSRGQGANVLTF
TGCGCCAGCAGTGTGTCGCGGGGCCAAGGGGCCAACGTCCTGACTTTC
>few|NA|TRBV18|TRBJ1-1
CASSRDGGGEAFF
TGTGCCAGCTCCCGAGACGGGGGAGGAGAAGCTTTCTTT
>NA|NA|TRBV6-4|TRBJ2-1
CASSAGPGQREFF
TGTGCCAGCAGCGCAGGGCCGGGCCAGCGAGAGTTCTTC
>NA|NA|TRBV6-1|TRBJ2-5
CASSELGAETQYF
TGTGCCAGCAGTGAACTGGGAGCAGAGACCCAGTACTTC
>NA|NA|TRBV27|TRBJ1-2
CASSTAPLNYGYTF
TGTGCCAGCAGTACAGCCCCCCTTAACTATGGCTACACCTTC
>NA|NA|TRBV3-1/TRBV3-2|TRBJ1-1
CASSQRGGQEAFF
TGTGCCAGCAGCCAAAGGGGAGGTCAGGAAGCTTTCTTT
>NA|TRBD2|TRBV9|TRBJ2-1
CASSQDFPGLDNEQFF
TGTGCCAGCAGCCAAGATTTTCCGGGACTAGACAATGAGCAGTTCTTC
>NA|NA|TRBV7-3|TRBJ2-5
CASSVHGLAMETQYF
TGTGCCAGCAGCGTACATGGCCTAGCGATGGAGACCCAGTACTTC
>NA|TRBD1|TRBV5-6|TRBJ1-2
CASRGTGRVYTF
TGTGCCAGCCGGGGGACAGGGCGAGTTTACACCTTC
>once|TRBD2|TRBV5-4|TRBJ2-5
CASSRGLAGGETQYF
TGTGCCAGCAGTCGTGGACTAGCGGGGGGAGAGACCCAGTACTTC